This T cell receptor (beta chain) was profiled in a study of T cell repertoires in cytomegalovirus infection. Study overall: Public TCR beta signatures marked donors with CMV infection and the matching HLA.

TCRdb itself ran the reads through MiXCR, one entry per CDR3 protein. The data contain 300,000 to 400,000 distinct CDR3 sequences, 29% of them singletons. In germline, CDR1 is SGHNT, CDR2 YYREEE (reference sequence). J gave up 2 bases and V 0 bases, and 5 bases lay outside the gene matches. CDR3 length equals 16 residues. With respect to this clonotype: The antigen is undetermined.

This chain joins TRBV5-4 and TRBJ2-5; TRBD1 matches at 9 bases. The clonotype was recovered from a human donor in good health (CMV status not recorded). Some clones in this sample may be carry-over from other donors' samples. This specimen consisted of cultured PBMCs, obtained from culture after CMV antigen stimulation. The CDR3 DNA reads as TGTGCCAGCAGCTTGGGGACAGGGGTCGGGCAAGAGACCCAGTACTTC. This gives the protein CASSLGTGVGQETQYF.